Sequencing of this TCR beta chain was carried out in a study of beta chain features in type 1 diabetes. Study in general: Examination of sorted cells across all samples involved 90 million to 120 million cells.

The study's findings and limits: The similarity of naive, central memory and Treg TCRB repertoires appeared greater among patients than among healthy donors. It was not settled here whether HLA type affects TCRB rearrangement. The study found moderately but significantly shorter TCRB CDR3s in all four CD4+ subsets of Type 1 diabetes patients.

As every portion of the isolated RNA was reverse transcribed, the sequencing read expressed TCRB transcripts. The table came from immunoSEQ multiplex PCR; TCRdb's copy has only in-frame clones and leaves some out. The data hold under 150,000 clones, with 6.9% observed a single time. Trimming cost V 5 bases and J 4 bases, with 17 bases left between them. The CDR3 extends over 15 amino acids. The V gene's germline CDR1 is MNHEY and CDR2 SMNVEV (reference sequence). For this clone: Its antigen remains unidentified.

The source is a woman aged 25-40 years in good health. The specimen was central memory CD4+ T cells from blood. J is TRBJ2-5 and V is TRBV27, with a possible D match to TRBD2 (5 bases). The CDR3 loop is CASSELENGRETQYF. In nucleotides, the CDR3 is TGTGCCAGCAGTGAACTAGAGAATGGGCGAGAGACCCAGTACTTC.